These 23 T cell receptor beta chains came from one sample sequenced in a study of technical replicates of blood from a handful of donors. TCRdb's table, derived via immunoSEQ multiplex PCR, lists solely in-frame clones and lacks some. Of about 56,000 clones listed, over 85% were seen once; the top ten hold around 4%. The sequenced material came from PBMCs. The receptors come from a human donor in good health. Some clones in this sample may be carry-over from other donors' samples.

This chain joins TRBV6-1 and TRBJ2-7, with TRBD1 as a possible D gene (5 bases). The germline V gene encodes CDR1 MNHNS and CDR2 SASEGT. V lost 3 bases and J lost 10, with 7 bases in between. There are 10 residues in the CDR3. CDR3 DNA sequence: TGTGCCAGCAGTGACAGGGTTCAGTACTTC. This translates into CASSDRVQYF.

The DNA for the CDR3 is TGTGCCTGGAGTCCTGAGGGCACCGGGGAGCTGTTTTTT. It codes for CAWSPEGTGELFF. The rearrangement joins TRBV30 to TRBJ2-2, with a possible D match to TRBD2 (5 bases). The CDR3 is 13 residues long. V was shortened by 2 bases and J by 4 bases, with 8 bases between the two germline ends. CDR1 and CDR2 from the germline V gene are GTSNPN and SVGIG (reference sequence).

The chain uses TRBV5-3 and TRBJ1-1; 8 bases are a match to TRBD1. TRBV5-3 is labeled an ORF, and its function is uncertain. This CDR3 is built from 16 residues. V lost 3 bases and J lost 0; bases outside the gene matches: 7. CDR3 amino acids: CARSSGQGKLNTEAFF. The CDR3 nucleotides read TGTGCCAGAAGCTCAGGACAGGGCAAACTGAACACTGAAGCTTTCTTT.

The rearrangement uses TRBV7-2 and TRBJ2-7, with 12 bases matching TRBD2. In germline, CDR1 is SGHTA, CDR2 FQGNSA. The trim removed 5 bases at V and 12 bases at J, leaving 11 bases unmatched. This CDR3 comprises 14 residues. Written as DNA, the CDR3 is TGTGCCAGCAGCCCAACTGGGCTAGCGGGGGGGGTGTACTTC. This encodes CASSPTGLAGGVYF. Full variable domain (rest looked up from reference TRBV7-2 and TRBJ2-7): GAGVSQSPSNKVTEKGKDVELRCDPISGHTALYWYRQSLGQGLEFLIYFQGNSAPDKSGLPSDRFSAERTGGSVSTLTIQRTQQEDSAVYLCASSPTGLAGGVYFGPGTRLTVT.

This clone was detected once. The rearrangement links TRBV7-8 to TRBJ2-5, with 15 bases matching TRBD2. In germline, CDR1 is SGHVS, CDR2 FQNEAQ. The CDR3 extends over 18 amino acids. V shed 5 bases and J 4 bases; nucleotides not matched to a gene: 11. The CDR3 sequence: CASSPGLAGGLGGETQYF. DNA for the CDR3: TGTGCCAGCAGCCCTGGACTAGCGGGGGGGCTTGGGGGAGAGACCCAGTACTTC. Combining the CDR3 with reference TRBV7-8 and TRBJ2-5 gives the whole variable domain GAGVSQSPRYKVAKRGQDVALRCDPISGHVSLFWYQQALGQGPEFLTYFQNEAQLDKSGLPSDRFFAERPEGSVSTLKIQRTQQEDSAVYLCASSPGLAGGLGGETQYFGPGTRLLVL.

The chain combines TRBV7-2 with TRBJ2-7, with 13 bases fitting TRBD2. This CDR3 has 15 amino acids. J gave up 9 bases and V 2 bases, and 7 bases lay outside the gene matches. The germline CDR1 and CDR2 sequences are SGHTA and FQGNSA. CDR3 in amino acids: CASSLSGLAGSGQYF. CDR3 DNA: TGTGCCAGCAGCTTATCGGGACTAGCGGGGTCCGGGCAGTACTTC.

This chain links TRBV18 with TRBJ2-1, with D possibly matching TRBD2 (5 bases). Germline lookup yields CDR1 KGHSH and CDR2 LQKENI. V was pared by 3 bases and J by 6 bases, with 18 bases between. The CDR3 runs to 16 residues. This chain's CDR3 is CASSPLGSLEGNEQFF. Written as DNA, the CDR3 is TGTGCCAGCTCACCTTTGGGGTCTCTAGAGGGCAATGAGCAGTTCTTC.

The V and J genes are TRBV18 and TRBJ1-1; tentatively, D is TRBD1 (5 bases). Germline loops: CDR1 KGHSH, CDR2 LQKENI. V lost 2 bases, J lost 6 bases, and 10 bases lay in between. There are 13 residues in the CDR3. CDR3 protein: CASSPSGDSEAFF. The CDR3 DNA is TGTGCCAGCTCACCATCGGGGGACTCTGAAGCTTTCTTT.

This chain uses TRBV2 with TRBJ1-4; 7 bases fit TRBD1. The CDR3 contains 14 residues. After removal of 6 bases from V and 7 bases from J, the junction contained 8 bases not matched to a gene. Germline CDR1 is SNHLY and CDR2 is FYNNEI. The CDR3 nucleotides read TGTGCCAGCAGGGAGGACAGGTCGTTTGAAAAACTGTTTTTT. This sequence encodes CASREDRSFEKLFF.

The chain employs TRBV4-1 and TRBJ1-1; no firm D call. The CDR3 runs 15 residues. Per germline, CDR1 MGHRA and CDR2 YSYEKL. V lost 1 base to trimming and J lost 0 bases, with 9 bases between them. DNA for the CDR3: TGCGCCAGCAGCCAAGGAGTAAATCTGAACACTGAAGCTTTCTTT. Protein product: CASSQGVNLNTEAFF.

The V gene is TRBV2, the J gene TRBJ1-2, with 7 bases lining up with TRBD1. CDR3 length equals 14 residues. Per the germline V gene, CDR1 is SNHLY and CDR2 is FYNNEI. V lost 6 bases, J lost 4 bases, and 8 bases stayed unmatched. The CDR3 DNA reads TGTGCCAGCAGCTTCCCGGACAGGCTCTATGGCTACACCTTC. This encodes CASSFPDRLYGYTF. The variable domain in full, with the rest retrieved from reference TRBV2 and TRBJ1-2, is EPEVTQTPSHQVTQMGQEVILRCVPISNHLYFYWYRQILGQKVEFLVSFYNNEISEKSEIFDDQFSVERPDGSNFTLKIRSTKLEDSAMYFCASSFPDRLYGYTFGSGTRLTVV.

This clone has only one observation. V is TRBV7-3 and J is TRBJ2-5; 8 bases fit TRBD2. The germline V gene encodes CDR1 SGHTA and CDR2 FQGTGA. CDR3 length: 15 amino acids. Trimming took 0 bases from V and 3 from J; bases not matched to a gene: 3. Here the CDR3 reads CASSLTSGAKETQYF. CDR3 in DNA: TGTGCCAGCAGCTTAACTAGCGGGGCCAAAGAGACCCAGTACTTC.

The chain combines TRBV5-8 with TRBJ1-1; a possible D gene is TRBD1 (6 bases). CDR3 length equals 16 residues. Trimming shortened V by 1 base and J by 0 bases, and 13 bases separated the two germline ends. Germline values: CDR1 SGHTS, CDR2 YDEGEE. The CDR3 loop is CASSLWRGLMNTEAFF. DNA of the CDR3: TGTGCCAGCAGCTTGTGGCGGGGGCTGATGAACACTGAAGCTTTCTTT.

The chain carries TRBV5-6 and TRBJ2-1, with a possible D match to TRBD2 (6 bases). Germline V CDR1 and CDR2: SGHDT, YYEEEE. The ends were cut back, 1 base at V and 6 bases at J, with 14 bases in the middle. CDR3 length: 15 amino acids. The CDR3 nucleotides are TGTGCCAGCAGCTTGTTGGGGGGAAGCGGCAATGAGCAGTTCTTC. Encoded protein: CASSLLGGSGNEQFF.

The chain couples TRBV21-1 to TRBJ2-7; the DNA was not used to check the table's D call, TRBD2. TRBV21-1 is recorded as a pseudogene. The CDR3 loop spans 17 amino acids. The CDR3 region is CASRKRVAGLLEYEQYF. The CDR3 DNA follows: TGTGCCAGCAGGAAGCGAGTAGCGGGGCTTCTTGAGTACGAGCAGTACTTC.

This chain connects TRBV7-9 to TRBJ1-1; D gene uncertain. The V gene's germline CDR1 is SEHNR and CDR2 FQNEAQ (reference sequence). V was trimmed by 7 bases and J by 4 bases, leaving 7 bases between them. CDR3 length: 11 residues. The chain's CDR3 is CASTAGTEAFF. Written as DNA, the CDR3 is TGTGCCAGCACAGCGGGCACTGAAGCTTTCTTT.

As regards this clone: This same CDR3 is encoded by further DNA sequences in the sample. V usage is TRBV9 and J usage is TRBJ2-7; D possibly corresponds to TRBD1 (7 bases). This CDR3 spans 15 amino acids. Per germline, CDR1 SGDLS and CDR2 YYNGEE. The V and J ends lost 0 bases and 2 bases respectively, with 12 bases between them. CDR3 in amino acids: CASSVGSGGPYEQYF. Here the CDR3 DNA reads TGTGCCAGCAGCGTAGGCTCAGGGGGGCCCTACGAGCAGTACTTC.

The chain carries TRBV10-2 and TRBJ2-3; TRBD2 matches 7 bases. Germline-derived CDR1 and CDR2 are WSHSY and SAAADI. Trimming took 8 bases from V and 6 from J; bases not matched to a gene: 8. The CDR3 length is 13 residues. This chain's CDR3 is CASRLASSDTQYF. The CDR3 DNA sequence: TGCGCCAGCCGACTAGCAAGTTCGGATACGCAGTATTTT.

Notes on this clone: Sequence at one end of the junction differs from germline and may be a read error. The chain combines TRBV6-5 with TRBJ1-2, with 9 bases matching TRBD1. The germline V gene has CDR1 MNHEY and CDR2 SVGAGI. The CDR3 consists of 15 residues. CDR3 sequence reads: CASGYHGQGIDGYTF. The CDR3 coding sequence is TGTGCCAGCGGTTATCATGGACAGGGGATAGATGGCTACACCTTC.

This sequence joins TRBV5-4 and TRBJ1-6; 8 bases line up with TRBD1. CDR3 length: 14 amino acids. Trimming at V came to 4 bases and at J to 10 bases, leaving 7 bases not matched to a gene. CDR1 SGHNT and CDR2 YYREEE come from the germline V gene (reference sequence). The CDR3 protein is CASSLRGRRSPLHF. DNA for the CDR3: TGTGCCAGCAGCCTCAGGGGGCGCCGATCACCCCTCCACTTT. The variable domain in full, with the rest retrieved from reference TRBV5-4 and TRBJ1-6, is ETGVTQSPTHLIKTRGQQVTLRCSSQSGHNTVSWYQQALGQGPQFIFQYYREEENGRGNFPPRFSGLQFPNYSSELNVNALELDDSALYLCASSLRGRRSPLHFGNGTRLTVT.

This chain connects TRBV5-1 to TRBJ2-3; D is uncertain. Trimming removed 2 bases from V and 2 bases from J, with 6 bases in between. This CDR3 is built from 13 residues. Germline CDR1 reads SGHRS; CDR2 reads YFSETQ. CDR3 amino acids: CASSFQNTDTQYF. CDR3 DNA: TGCGCCAGCAGCTTTCAAAACACAGATACGCAGTATTTT.

The chain combines TRBV7-3 with TRBJ2-3; TRBD1 aligns across 9 bases. Unmatched junction bases numbered 5, after V lost 5 bases and J lost 8 bases. Germline V lookup: CDR1 SGHTA, CDR2 FQGTGA. CDR3 size: 13 residues. CDR3 DNA sequence: TGTGCCAGCAGCCCCATGGGACAGGGTACGCAGTATTTT. It is translated as CASSPMGQGTQYF. Full variable domain (missing parts from reference TRBV7-3 and TRBJ2-3): GAGVSQTPSNKVTEKGKYVELRCDPISGHTALYWYRQSLGQGPEFLIYFQGTGAADDSGLPNDRFFAVRPEGSVSTLKIQRTERGDSAVYLCASSPMGQGTQYFGPGTRLTVL.

The chain has TRBV30 and TRBJ1-4; 7 bases map to TRBD1. The CDR3 runs 15 residues. Per the germline V gene, CDR1 is GTSNPN and CDR2 is SVGIG (reference sequence). The J segment lost 7 bases and the V segment lost 0 bases, leaving 8 bases of the junction unmatched. DNA for the CDR3: TGTGCCTGGAGTGTACAACAGGGGATGGGTGAAAAACTGTTTTTT. This translates into CAWSVQQGMGEKLFF.